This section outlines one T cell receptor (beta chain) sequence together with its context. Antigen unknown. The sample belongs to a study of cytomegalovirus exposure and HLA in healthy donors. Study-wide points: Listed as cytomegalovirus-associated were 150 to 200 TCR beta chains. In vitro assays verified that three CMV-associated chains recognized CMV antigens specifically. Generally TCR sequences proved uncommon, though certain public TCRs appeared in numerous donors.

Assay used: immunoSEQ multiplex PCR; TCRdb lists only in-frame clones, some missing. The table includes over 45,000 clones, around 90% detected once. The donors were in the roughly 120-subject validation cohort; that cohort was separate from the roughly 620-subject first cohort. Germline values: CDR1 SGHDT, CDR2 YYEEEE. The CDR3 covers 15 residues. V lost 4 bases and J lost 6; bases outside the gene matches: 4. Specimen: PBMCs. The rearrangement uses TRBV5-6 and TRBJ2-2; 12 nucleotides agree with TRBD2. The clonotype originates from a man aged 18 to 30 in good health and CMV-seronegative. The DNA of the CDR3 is TGTGCCAGCAGCCCCTGGACTAGCGGGGCCGGGGAGCTGTTTTTT. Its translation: CASSPWTSGAGELFF.